This paragraph covers one T cell receptor (beta chain) sequence. The antigen is unknown. Per germline, CDR1 SGHNT and CDR2 YYREEE (reference sequence). There are 16 residues in the CDR3. The V gene end was trimmed by 3 bases and the J gene end by 4 bases; junction bases not matched to a gene: 9. This specimen belongs to a study of cytomegalovirus exposure and HLA in healthy donors. Study-level results: There were a few CMV-associated chains whose specificity for CMV antigens was confirmed in vitro. Most TCR sequences were rare, but some public TCRs occurred in many donors.

The PCR employed 60 Vbeta primers together with 13 Jbeta primers. Using immunoSEQ multiplex PCR, the repertoire was profiled, and TCRdb retains in-frame clones only, with some absent. Here the sample spans about 180,000 clones, about 77% being singletons. The chain links TRBV5-4 to TRBJ2-2; 7 bases align to TRBD2. This TCR was sampled from a woman aged 25-40 years in good health and CMV-seropositive. The sequenced sample consisted of PBMCs. The CDR3 bases are TGTGCCAGCAGCTGGGCGGGGAGGGGTGCCACCGGGGAGCTGTTTTTT. This sequence encodes CASSWAGRGATGELFF.